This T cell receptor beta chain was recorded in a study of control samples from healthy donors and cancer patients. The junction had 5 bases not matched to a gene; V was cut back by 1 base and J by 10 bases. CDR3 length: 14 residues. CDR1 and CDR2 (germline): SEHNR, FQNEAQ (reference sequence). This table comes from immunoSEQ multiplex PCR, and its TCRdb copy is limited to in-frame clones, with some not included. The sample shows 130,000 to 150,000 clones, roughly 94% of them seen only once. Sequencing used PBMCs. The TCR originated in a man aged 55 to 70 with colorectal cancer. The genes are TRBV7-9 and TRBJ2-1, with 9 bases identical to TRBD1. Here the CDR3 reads CASSLEGTGSEQFF. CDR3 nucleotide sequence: TGTGCCAGCAGCTTAGAAGGGACAGGGAGCGAGCAGTTCTTC.